This is a list of T cell receptor beta chains from one sample in a study of T cells in Graves' hyperthyroidism and ophthalmopathy. TCRdb independently ran MiXCR on the multiplex PCR reads; one entry per CDR3 protein. The sample includes a few hundred thousand distinct CDR3 sequences, approximately 25% seen only once; the top ten take over 70%. Sequencing was done on a sample of blood. Source of these receptors: a man aged 45-60 years with Graves' hyperthyroidism. The CDR3 runs from the conserved cysteine through the conserved F or W. The order of the fields is J gene, V gene, clone size, D gene, CDR3 protein, CDR3 DNA. The D gene is left open where the match is weak. Clone size is shown for a subset of rows, as once, few, many or a class of expanded clone.

J: TRBJ2-7
V: TRBV20-1
size: -
D: TRBD2
CDR3: CSARRAGAYEQYF
DNA: TGCAGTGCTAGAAGAGCGGGAGCCTACGAGCAGTACTTC

J: TRBJ1-3
V: TRBV3-1
size: few
D: -
CDR3: CASSDWPSTGGGNTIYF
DNA: TGTGCCAGCAGCGATTGGCCCTCAACGGGGGGTGGAAACACCATATATTTT

J: TRBJ1-1
V: TRBV18
size: few
D: -
CDR3: CASSPQVSQGTEAFF
DNA: TGTGCCAGCTCACCACAAGTTTCCCAGGGCACTGAAGCTTTCTTT

J: TRBJ1-1
V: TRBV13
size: -
D: -
CDR3: CASSPSYGNTEAFF
DNA: TGTGCCAGCAGCCCATCGTATGGGAACACTGAAGCTTTCTTT

J: TRBJ2-5
V: TRBV6-1
size: few
D: TRBD2
CDR3: CASSEGLGLAGGIQETQYF
DNA: TGTGCCAGCAGTGAAGGTTTAGGACTAGCGGGAGGCATTCAAGAGACCCAGTACTTC

J: TRBJ1-6
V: TRBV20-1
size: -
D: -
CDR3: CSARDLGNNSPLHF
DNA: TGCAGTGCTAGAGATTTAGGGAATAATTCACCCCTCCACTTT

J: TRBJ2-1
V: TRBV27
size: few
D: TRBD2
CDR3: CASTRVPGLAENHYNEQFF
DNA: TGTGCCAGCACAAGAGTCCCGGGACTAGCGGAGAACCATTACAATGAGCAGTTCTTC

J: TRBJ2-2
V: TRBV29-1
size: few
D: -
CDR3: CSATGGDTGELFF
DNA: TGCAGCGCTACAGGGGGGGACACCGGGGAGCTGTTTTTT

J: TRBJ2-3
V: TRBV6-1
size: -
D: TRBD1
CDR3: CASIKTGVTDTQYF
DNA: TGTGCCAGCATTAAGACAGGGGTCACAGATACGCAGTATTTT

J: TRBJ2-7
V: TRBV20-1
size: -
D: -
CDR3: CSARGRGSGPEQYF
DNA: TGCAGTGCTAGAGGGCGCGGTAGTGGACCCGAGCAGTACTTC

J: TRBJ1-1
V: TRBV6-1
size: many
D: TRBD1
CDR3: CASRQQGVENTEAFF
DNA: TGTGCCAGCAGACAACAGGGGGTAGAGAACACTGAAGCTTTCTTT

J: TRBJ2-6
V: TRBV24-1
size: -
D: -
CDR3: CATSDTRRGSGANVLTF
DNA: TGTGCCACCAGTGATACCAGACGGGGCTCTGGGGCCAACGTCCTGACTTTC

J: TRBJ2-1
V: TRBV18
size: -
D: TRBD2
CDR3: CASSPLPSGKETQFF
DNA: TGTGCCAGCTCACCATTGCCTAGCGGGAAAGAGACCCAGTTCTTC

J: TRBJ2-1
V: TRBV3-1
size: many
D: TRBD2
CDR3: CASSQGTSGISSSSYNEQFF
DNA: TGTGCCAGCAGCCAGGGGACTAGCGGGATAAGTTCGAGCTCCTACAATGAGCAGTTCTTC

J: TRBJ1-5
V: TRBV6-1
size: few
D: -
CDR3: CASSDGRALNQPQHF
DNA: TGTGCCAGCAGTGATGGCCGGGCCCTCAATCAGCCCCAGCATTTT

J: TRBJ2-5
V: TRBV6-1
size: few
D: TRBD2
CDR3: CASRIAGGQRETQYF
DNA: TGTGCCAGCAGGATAGCGGGAGGGCAACGAGAGACCCAGTACTTC

J: TRBJ2-2
V: TRBV6-1
size: -
D: -
CDR3: CASSETVNTGELFF
DNA: TGTGCCAGCAGTGAGACAGTGAACACCGGGGAGCTGTTTTTT

J: TRBJ2-7
V: TRBV28
size: -
D: TRBD2
CDR3: CASSLSPHASGSREQYF
DNA: TGTGCCAGCAGTTTATCCCCCCACGCTAGCGGGAGCCGCGAGCAGTACTTC

J: TRBJ1-1
V: TRBV12-3/TRBV12-4
size: many
D: -
CDR3: CASSLAGGAGEAFF
DNA: TGTGCCAGCAGTTTGGCGGGGGGCGCGGGTGAAGCTTTCTTT

J: TRBJ2-1
V: TRBV7-3
size: many
D: -
CDR3: CASSLRPAGHNEQFF
DNA: TGTGCCAGCAGCTTAAGGCCAGCCGGCCACAATGAGCAGTTCTTC

J: TRBJ2-7
V: TRBV10-1
size: -
D: -
CDR3: CASSQYRVSRAYEQYF
DNA: TGCGCCAGCAGTCAATACAGGGTTAGTAGAGCCTACGAGCAGTACTTC

J: TRBJ2-5
V: TRBV28
size: many
D: -
CDR3: CASSSALLGRHQETQYF
DNA: TGTGCCAGCAGTTCGGCATTGCTGGGACGGCACCAAGAGACCCAGTACTTC

J: TRBJ2-7
V: TRBV7-2
size: few
D: -
CDR3: CASSARDGSYEQYF
DNA: TGTGCCAGTAGTGCCCGGGACGGCTCCTACGAGCAGTACTTC

J: TRBJ2-1
V: TRBV6-2/TRBV6-3
size: few
D: TRBD2
CDR3: CASNSLAGGYNEQFF
DNA: TGTGCCAGCAACAGTTTAGCGGGAGGGTACAATGAGCAGTTCTTC

J: TRBJ1-2
V: TRBV28
size: -
D: -
CDR3: CASSSGGARYYGYTF
DNA: TGTGCCAGCAGTTCGGGGGGGGCGCGGTACTATGGCTACACCTTC

J: TRBJ2-3
V: TRBV28
size: many
D: TRBD1
CDR3: CASAYGTGDTDTQYF
DNA: TGTGCCAGCGCCTATGGGACAGGGGATACAGATACGCAGTATTTT

J: TRBJ2-3
V: TRBV20-1
size: few
D: TRBD1
CDR3: CSARDRQGIRDTQYF
DNA: TGCAGTGCTAGAGACCGACAGGGGATTCGAGATACGCAGTATTTT

J: TRBJ2-1
V: TRBV20-1
size: -
D: TRBD2
CDR3: CNASRLAGGNNEQFF
DNA: TGCAATGCTAGCCGACTAGCGGGAGGAAACAATGAGCAGTTCTTC

J: TRBJ2-2
V: TRBV6-2/TRBV6-3
size: -
D: TRBD1
CDR3: CASRPGGRGTGELFF
DNA: TGTGCCAGCAGACCAGGGGGAAGGGGCACCGGGGAGCTGTTTTTT

J: TRBJ2-7
V: TRBV30
size: many
D: -
CDR3: CAWSETGSSYEQYF
DNA: TGTGCCTGGAGTGAGACGGGGAGCTCCTACGAGCAGTACTTC

J: TRBJ2-6
V: TRBV6-1
size: many
D: TRBD1
CDR3: CASSSRQGIRTGANVLTF
DNA: TGTGCCAGCAGTTCCAGACAGGGGATAAGGACTGGGGCCAACGTCCTGACTTTC

J: TRBJ2-6
V: TRBV6-1
size: many
D: -
CDR3: CASSRRGSGANVLTF
DNA: TGTGCCAGCAGCCGAAGAGGCTCTGGGGCCAACGTCCTGACTTTC

J: TRBJ1-2
V: TRBV6-1
size: -
D: -
CDR3: CASSELGYGYTF
DNA: TGTGCCAGCAGTGAACTGGGGTATGGCTACACCTTC

J: TRBJ2-7
V: TRBV27
size: once
D: -
CDR3: CASSEGGDWSYEQYF
DNA: TGTGCCAGCAGTGAGGGGGGAGATTGGTCCTACGAGCAGTACTTC

J: TRBJ2-5
V: TRBV20-1
size: many
D: TRBD2
CDR3: CSARGMGLADFGTQYF
DNA: TGCAGTGCCAGGGGCATGGGACTAGCGGACTTCGGCACCCAGTACTTC

J: TRBJ2-2
V: TRBV27
size: few
D: TRBD2
CDR3: CASSPRGANTGELFF
DNA: TGTGCCAGCAGCCCCCGGGGGGCGAACACCGGGGAGCTGTTTTTT

J: TRBJ2-5
V: TRBV12-3/TRBV12-4
size: -
D: -
CDR3: CASSPLRRETQYF
DNA: TGTGCCAGCAGCCCCCTCCGCCGAGAGACCCAGTACTTC

J: TRBJ2-5
V: TRBV20-1
size: few
D: -
CDR3: CSARGRTEKETQYF
DNA: TGCAGTGCTAGAGGTAGAACGGAGAAGGAGACCCAGTACTTC

J: TRBJ2-1
V: TRBV6-6
size: -
D: -
CDR3: CASSYSYSEVYEQFF
DNA: TGTGCCAGCAGTTACAGTTATAGTGAAGTGTATGAGCAGTTCTTC

J: TRBJ1-2
V: TRBV7-9
size: -
D: -
CDR3: CASSLNNYGYTF
DNA: TGTGCCAGCAGCTTAAACAACTATGGCTACACCTTC

J: TRBJ2-4
V: TRBV3-1
size: many
D: -
CDR3: CASSRDKNIQYF
DNA: TGTGCCAGCAGTCGGGACAAAAACATTCAGTACTTC

J: TRBJ1-5
V: TRBV18
size: few
D: -
CDR3: CASSQNRDQPQHF
DNA: TGTGCCAGCTCACAAAACAGGGACCAGCCCCAGCATTTT

J: TRBJ2-7
V: TRBV20-1
size: few
D: TRBD2
CDR3: CSARKKTSGGRGFYEQYF
DNA: TGCAGTGCTAGAAAGAAAACTAGCGGAGGAAGGGGGTTCTACGAGCAGTACTTC

J: TRBJ1-1
V: TRBV11-3
size: -
D: TRBD1
CDR3: CASSSPLPGQGVSGTEAFF
DNA: TGTGCCAGCAGCTCCCCACTGCCGGGACAGGGAGTTTCAGGCACTGAAGCTTTCTTT

J: TRBJ1-1
V: TRBV5-1
size: -
D: -
CDR3: CASSFFSGALEAFF
DNA: TGCGCCAGCAGCTTTTTTTCAGGGGCTCTTGAAGCTTTCTTT